One and the same sample provided the 27 T cell receptor beta chains below, sequenced in a study of blood T cell repertoires in COVID-19. Produced via immunoSEQ multiplex PCR; TCRdb's table is partial and in-frame only. The sample holds 60,000 to 85,000 clones, about nine tenths seen once. The sequenced material came from peripheral blood. These receptor sequences come from a man aged 45-65 years with acute or convalescent COVID-19.

The V gene is TRBV5-4, the J gene TRBJ1-6; the match to TRBD1 covers 7 bases. After removal of 0 bases from V and 6 bases from J, the junction contained 12 bases not matched to a gene. CDR3 length: 18 residues. The germline V gene has CDR1 SGHNT and CDR2 YYREEE (reference sequence). The CDR3 DNA sequence: TGTGCCAGCAGCTTGGTCCCAGGGGGAAGTCGTCTTAATTCACCCCTCCACTTT. The encoded protein is CASSLVPGGSRLNSPLHF.

Worth noting for this clone: The junction and the germline gene differ at one end; a read error may be behind it. This same CDR3 is encoded by further DNA sequences in the sample. This chain joins TRBV7-8 and TRBJ1-1, with D possibly TRBD1 on 6 matching bases. Germline-derived CDR1 and CDR2 are SGHVS and FQNEAQ. The CDR3 has 15 amino acids. CDR3 amino acids: CASSLRRLRDTEAFF. The CDR3 DNA sequence: TGTGCCAGCAGCTTAAGGCGTTTACGGGACACTGAAGCCTTCTTT.

The V gene is TRBV5-1, the J gene TRBJ2-3; tentative D call: TRBD1 (6 bases). Per germline, CDR1 SGHRS and CDR2 YFSETQ. The CDR3 is 19 residues long. With 4 bases removed from V and 0 bases from J, the gap between germline ends came to 24 bases. The CDR3 sequence is CASSRTGSQRATSTDTQYF. The CDR3 DNA reads TGCGCCAGCAGCCGTACAGGGAGCCAGAGGGCAACTAGCACAGATACGCAGTATTTT.

The chain employs TRBV6-5 and TRBJ2-7; 7 nucleotides match TRBD2. CDR3 length: 15 amino acids. Unmatched junction bases numbered 10, after V lost 6 bases and J lost 2 bases. Germline values: CDR1 MNHEY, CDR2 SVGAGI. Here the CDR3 reads CASRGGISGTYEQYF. The CDR3 DNA reads as TGTGCCAGCAGGGGGGGGATTAGCGGTACCTACGAGCAGTACTTC.

The CDR3 protein is CATSRTGGYNSPLHF. CDR3 nucleotide sequence: TGTGCCACCAGCAGGACAGGGGGCTATAATTCACCCCTCCACTTT. The V gene is TRBV15, the J gene TRBJ1-6; 9 bases fit TRBD1. Germline CDR1 LNHNV, CDR2 YYDKDF (reference sequence). The CDR3 totals 15 residues. Trimming removed 3 bases from V and 3 bases from J; junction bases left unmatched: 0.

The J gene is TRBJ1-5, the V gene TRBV5-1; D is unresolved. The CDR3 runs to 14 residues. Trimming left V 2 bases short and J 0 bases short, with 6 bases between. Germline CDR1 and CDR2: SGHRS and YFSETQ. The CDR3 loop reads CASSFGGSNQPQHF. The DNA of the CDR3 is TGCGCCAGCAGCTTCGGAGGTAGCAATCAGCCCCAGCATTTT.

The chain couples TRBV18 to TRBJ2-5; TRBD2 is a possible D gene (6 bases). Germline V gene data show CDR1 as KGHSH and CDR2 as LQKENI. V was pared by 4 bases and J by 3 bases, with 12 bases between. The CDR3 runs 14 residues. CDR3: CASSQPGLKETQYF. The CDR3 nucleotides read TGTGCCAGCTCACAACCGGGACTGAAAGAGACCCAGTACTTC.

The chain uses TRBV27 and TRBJ2-3; 9 nucleotides agree with TRBD2. Germline CDR1 MNHEY, CDR2 SMNVEV (reference sequence). J lost 3 bases, V lost 6 bases, and 13 bases had no gene match. The CDR3 is 17 residues long. The CDR3 is CASSSPWRSGRTDTQYF. CDR3 in DNA: TGTGCCAGCAGCTCCCCCTGGAGGAGCGGGAGGACAGATACGCAGTATTTT.

The chain is built from TRBV18 and TRBJ1-5, with D possibly TRBD1 on 5 matching bases. Germline CDR1 KGHSH, CDR2 LQKENI. V dropped 2 bases and J dropped 6 bases, with 5 bases sitting between them. The CDR3 extends over 12 amino acids. The CDR3 loop is CASSPGAQPQHF. CDR3 coding DNA: TGTGCCAGCTCACCAGGGGCTCAGCCCCAGCATTTT.

The chain combines TRBV11-3 with TRBJ2-5; 7 positions agree with TRBD1. This CDR3 is built from 16 residues. V lost 5 bases, J lost 0 bases, and 9 bases stayed unmatched. Germline V gives CDR1 SGHNT, CDR2 YENEEA. The CDR3: CASSPQTGTDQETQYF. Here the CDR3 DNA reads TGTGCCAGCAGCCCCCAAACCGGGACAGACCAAGAGACCCAGTACTTC.

The chain joins TRBV18 to TRBJ2-3; 8 bases match TRBD2. The CDR3 loop spans 16 amino acids. V was pared by 4 bases and J by 2 bases, with 8 bases of the junction left unmatched. Germline V gene lookup returns CDR1 KGHSH and CDR2 LQKENI. The CDR3 protein is CASSLVAGSLTDTQYF. The CDR3, as DNA: TGTGCCAGCTCACTCGTAGCGGGGTCCCTCACAGATACGCAGTATTTT. The variable domain in full, completed from reference TRBV18 and TRBJ2-3, reads NAGVMQNPRHLVRRRGQEARLRCSPMKGHSHVYWYRQLPEEGLKFMVYLQKENIIDESGMPKERFSAEFPKEGPSILRIQQVVRGDSAAYFCASSLVAGSLTDTQYFGPGTRLTVL.

This clone was recorded a few times. The chain recombines TRBV18 with TRBJ2-5; weak D call: TRBD2 (5 bases). Germline assignment: CDR1 KGHSH and CDR2 LQKENI. V was cut by 3 bases and J by 2 bases, with 10 bases left in between. The CDR3 runs 14 residues. The CDR3 DNA follows: TGTGCCAGCTCACCGCCCCGGGGACAAGAGACCCAGTACTTC. The encoded protein is CASSPPRGQETQYF.

CDR3 amino acids: CASSLDPGYNSPLHF. For the CDR3, the DNA is TGCGCCAGCAGCTTGGATCCAGGATATAATTCACCCCTCCACTTT. This chain connects TRBV5-1 to TRBJ1-6; unclear D gene. Germline CDR1 reads SGHRS; CDR2 reads YFSETQ. V lost 0 bases and J 4 bases, leaving 8 bases between the germline ends. The CDR3 covers 15 residues.

This clone was detected only once. V usage is TRBV2 and J usage is TRBJ2-5, with 9 bases lining up with TRBD1. Germline V gene sequence: CDR1 SNHLY, CDR2 FYNNEI. The CDR3 sequence is 15 residues long. V gave up 2 bases and J gave up 5 bases; unmatched junction bases: 6. The CDR3 here is CASSETGGFGETQYF. The CDR3 bases are TGTGCCAGCAGTGAAACAGGGGGCTTTGGGGAGACCCAGTACTTC. Full variable domain (rest looked up from reference TRBV2 and TRBJ2-5): EPEVTQTPSHQVTQMGQEVILRCVPISNHLYFYWYRQILGQKVEFLVSFYNNEISEKSEIFDDQFSVERPDGSNFTLKIRSTKLEDSAMYFCASSETGGFGETQYFGPGTRLLVL.

The rearrangement joins TRBV7-2 to TRBJ1-6; TRBD1 agrees at 8 bases. CDR3 length equals 16 residues. V gave up 5 bases and J gave up 5 bases; unmatched junction bases: 8. Germline CDR1 reads SGHTA; CDR2 reads FQGNSA. CDR3 nucleotides: TGTGCCAGCAGCCAGACAGGGGTGATGGATAATTCACCCCTCCACTTT. It codes for CASSQTGVMDNSPLHF.

Only one count was recorded for this clone. Written as DNA, the CDR3 is TGTGCCAGCAGCCGTACTGAATATGCTGAAGCTTTCTTT. Residues: CASSRTEYAEAFF. The chain carries TRBV6-5 and TRBJ1-1; D is undetermined. This CDR3 is 13 amino acids long. CDR1 is MNHEY and CDR2 is SVGAGI in the germline V gene. With 6 bases removed from V and 6 bases from J, the gap between germline ends came to 14 bases.

This sequence joins TRBV27 and TRBJ1-2, with D possibly matching TRBD1 (6 bases). Germline V gene data show CDR1 as MNHEY and CDR2 as SMNVEV (reference sequence). V dropped 2 bases and J dropped 7 bases, with 14 bases sitting between them. This CDR3 region has 14 residues. CDR3 in DNA: TGTGCCAGCAGTTTACGGGCAGGGGTGGGTGGCTACACCTTC. Translation: CASSLRAGVGGYTF.

The genes are TRBV7-9 and TRBJ2-7; tentative D call: TRBD1 (5 bases). Per the germline V gene, CDR1 is SEHNR and CDR2 is FQNEAQ (reference sequence). The CDR3 runs 15 residues. The V end was cut by 6 bases, the J end by 5 bases, with 20 bases between. This chain's CDR3 is CASSSKEGRAHEQYF. The CDR3 bases are TGTGCCAGCAGTTCCAAGGAAGGCAGGGCCCACGAGCAGTACTTC.

This clone was picked up one time. This CDR3 is CAWRPLAPSTDTQYF. The CDR3 DNA reads as TGTGCCTGGAGGCCACTAGCGCCTAGCACAGATACGCAGTATTTT. The V gene is TRBV30, the J gene TRBJ2-3; 7 bases agree with TRBD2. Trimming cost V 3 bases and J 0 bases; bases outside gene matches: 6. CDR3 length: 15 amino acids. CDR1 and CDR2 (germline): GTSNPN, SVGIG (reference sequence).

The V call is TRBV27, the J call TRBJ2-1, with 12 bases identical to TRBD2. The CDR3 is made up of 14 amino acids. The V gene's germline CDR1 is MNHEY and CDR2 SMNVEV (reference sequence). After removal of 6 bases from V and 7 bases from J, the junction contained 4 bases not matched to a gene. This chain's CDR3 is CASRTSGRSNEQFF. The CDR3 DNA reads as TGTGCCAGCAGAACTAGCGGGAGGAGTAATGAGCAGTTCTTC.

V usage is TRBV14 and J usage is TRBJ2-5; weak D call: TRBD2 (5 bases). CDR1 is SGHDN, CDR2 FVKESK, per germline. V dropped 5 bases and J dropped 4 bases, with 20 bases sitting between them. CDR3 size: 16 residues. The CDR3 is CASSLGEGAWGETQYF. The CDR3 bases are TGTGCCAGCAGCTTGGGAGAAGGCGCGTGGGGAGAGACCCAGTACTTC.

This sequence joins TRBV5-5 and TRBJ2-2; D is undetermined. The CDR3 extends over 14 amino acids. Trimming cost V 1 base and J 1 base, with 5 bases left between them. Germline V lookup: CDR1 SGHKS, CDR2 YYEKEE (reference sequence). The CDR3, as DNA: TGTGCCAGCAGCTTGAGAGGGAACACCGGGGAGCTGTTTTTT. As protein: CASSLRGNTGELFF.

The V call is TRBV29-1, the J call TRBJ1-1, with 7 bases lining up with TRBD1. The CDR3 length is 13 residues. After removal of 6 bases from V and 0 bases from J, the junction contained 4 bases not matched to a gene. Germline lookup yields CDR1 SQVTM and CDR2 ANQGSEA. The CDR3 DNA is TGCAGCGTGGGTGGACAGGTGAACACTGAAGCTTTCTTT. Translating it yields CSVGGQVNTEAFF.

The CDR3 region is CASSQLYEQYF. The CDR3 DNA reads as TGTGCCAGCAGCCAATTATACGAGCAGTACTTC. This chain connects TRBV3-1 (or the pseudogene TRBV3-2) to TRBJ2-7; no definite D call. Looked up from germline, CDR1 is LGHDT and CDR2 is YNNKEL (reference sequence). V was pared by 2 bases and J by 4 bases, with 3 bases between. The CDR3 loop spans 11 amino acids.

The chain combines TRBV6-1 with TRBJ2-1; 8 positions match TRBD2. Germline trimming cut 8 bases from V and 1 base from J; bases unmatched to any gene: 4. The CDR3 is 14 residues long. Germline CDR1 reads MNHNS; CDR2 reads SASEGT. This chain's CDR3 is CASLRGGSYNEQFF. In nucleotides, the CDR3 is TGTGCCAGCCTTCGGGGGGGATCCTACAATGAGCAGTTCTTC.

V usage is TRBV5-1 and J usage is TRBJ2-5; 7 bases agree with TRBD2. In germline, CDR1 is SGHRS, CDR2 YFSETQ. Trimming cost V 0 bases and J 1 base; bases outside gene matches: 3. There are 15 residues in the CDR3. Here the CDR3 DNA reads TGCGCCAGCAGCTTGGGTGGACTAGTCCAAGAGACCCAGTACTTC. Amino acids: CASSLGGLVQETQYF.

The rearrangement joins TRBV7-3 to TRBJ2-2; 10 bases match TRBD1. The CDR3 is made up of 20 amino acids. The V gene end was trimmed by 1 base and the J gene end by 4 bases; junction bases not matched to a gene: 15. The germline V gene has CDR1 SGHTA and CDR2 FQGTGA. The chain's CDR3 is CASSLMRTGGRPGATGELFF. CDR3 DNA sequence: TGTGCCAGCAGCTTAATGAGGACAGGGGGAAGACCCGGGGCCACCGGGGAGCTGTTTTTT.